Listed here is a single T cell receptor beta chain. Its specific antigen is unknown. Base quality data are lacking; no much larger clone is found one base away. The data are from a study of T cells after yellow fever vaccination (dated by TCRdb to the late 2010s). About the study as a whole: The SMART-Seq v4 Ultra Low Input RNA kit was used to prepare libraries from fractions with low cell numbers. Bulk TCR alpha and beta repertoires were sequenced longitudinally to track T-cell clones before and after primary and booster YFV17D yellow fever vaccination. Two healthy male donors, one aged 18 to 30 and one aged 30 to 40 years, were included in the cohort. Bulk PBMC replicates and cell subsets were isolated from blood drawn at multiple timepoints before and after both primary and secondary immunization. Overall study results and their limits: Only a couple of donors were included in the study, so the extent to which the findings can be generalized is limited. Computational filtering was required because FACS-sorted repertoires could contain abundant contaminating clonotypes from the bulk population. A small share of clonotypes was detected in both CD4 and CD8 compartments, with the overlap likely arising from convergent recombination. The secondary T-cell response was weaker than the primary response but faster, peaking on day 5 instead of day 15. Most clones expanded after primary vaccination were re-detected after the booster (around 96% of CD4 and approximately 88% of CD8), suggesting broad memory maintenance.

Taken with the paper, the label for treatment or condition translates to: live attenuated yellow fever vaccine strain. Two biological replicates of bulk PBMCs were collected at each blood-draw timepoint. PBMCs were isolated from peripheral blood using a standard Ficoll-Paque protocol. TriZol was used to extract RNA from bulk PBMCs, CD4 and CD8 fractions, and dextramer-positive and dextramer-negative fractions. The germline V gene supplies CDR1 SGHDT and CDR2 YYEEEE. A distance of 13 bases separates the germline ends of V and J, which lose 5 bases and 5 bases respectively. Its CDR3 holds 13 amino acids, cysteine through phenylalanine. Here the CDR3 DNA is all that survives: 39 bases in frame from base 1. Reads for this sample came from an Illumina NovaSeq 6000. TCR cDNA was synthesized by 5'RACE template switching, through which a universal primer site and unique molecular identifiers were introduced. Priming of cDNA synthesis was performed from both the TCR alpha and TCR beta constant segments. Library amplification used two PCR steps, and the second PCR step added sample barcodes and sequencing adapters. Sequencing of libraries was performed on Illumina HiSeq 2500 (2x100 bp) or NovaSeq (2x150 bp). Concerning the study's data processing: MIGEC was used to demultiplex reads and collapse the reads into UMI consensus sequences, and MiXCR was used for V(D)J alignment. Vaccine-responding clonotypes were defined with edgeR using replicate PBMC samples, requiring FDR below 0.01 and a log2 fold change above 5 up to day 15. CD4 or CD8 identity was assigned to each bulk clonotype according to whether the clonotype was present at higher abundance in the sequenced CD4 repertoire or the sequenced CD8 repertoire. TCRdb reprocessing: public reads trimmed at Q25 with fastp, clones called with MiXCR, in-frame beta chains kept. Every distinct CDR3 protein forms one entry, paired with its most common genes and DNA. The V and J calls were not made by the authors but by TCRdb's processing. This sample has about 320,000 distinct CDR3 sequences in its table, and around 4.4% of those were observed once. Just under 20% of the sample comes from the top ten.

The receptor's source is a young man who received the YFV17D yellow fever vaccine. The specimen comprised PBMCs, sampled 15 days after the yellow fever booster vaccination. Recombination connected TRBV5-6 to TRBJ1-1, with the identity of the D gene unclear. Here is the DNA: TGTGCCAGCAGACGCGACTCCGGGACTGAAGCTTTCTTT. Translated, this is CASRRDSGTEAFF.